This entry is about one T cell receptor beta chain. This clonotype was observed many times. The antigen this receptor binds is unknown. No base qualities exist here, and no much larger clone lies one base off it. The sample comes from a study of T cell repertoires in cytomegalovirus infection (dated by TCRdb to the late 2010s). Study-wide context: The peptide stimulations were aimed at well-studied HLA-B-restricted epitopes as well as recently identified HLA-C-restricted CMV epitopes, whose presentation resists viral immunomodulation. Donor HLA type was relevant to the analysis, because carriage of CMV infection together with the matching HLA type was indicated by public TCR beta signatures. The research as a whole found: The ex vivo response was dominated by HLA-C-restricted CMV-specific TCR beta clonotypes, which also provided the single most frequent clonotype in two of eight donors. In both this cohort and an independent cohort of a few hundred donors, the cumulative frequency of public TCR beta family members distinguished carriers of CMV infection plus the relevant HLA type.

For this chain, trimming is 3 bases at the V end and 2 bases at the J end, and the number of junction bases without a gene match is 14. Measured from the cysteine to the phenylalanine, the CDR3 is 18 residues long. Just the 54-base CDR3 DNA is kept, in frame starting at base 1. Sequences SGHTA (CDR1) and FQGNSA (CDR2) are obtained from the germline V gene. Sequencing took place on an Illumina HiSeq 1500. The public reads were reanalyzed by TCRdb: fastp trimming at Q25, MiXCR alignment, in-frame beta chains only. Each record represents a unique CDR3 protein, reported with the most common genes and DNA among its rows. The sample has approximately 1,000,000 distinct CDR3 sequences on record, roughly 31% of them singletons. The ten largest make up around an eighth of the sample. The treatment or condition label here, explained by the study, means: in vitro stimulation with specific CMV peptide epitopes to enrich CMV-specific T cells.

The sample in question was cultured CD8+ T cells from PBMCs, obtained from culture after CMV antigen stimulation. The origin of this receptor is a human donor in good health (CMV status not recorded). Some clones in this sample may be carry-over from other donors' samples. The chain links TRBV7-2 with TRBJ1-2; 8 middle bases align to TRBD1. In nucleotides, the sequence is TGTGCCAGCAGCTTGAACGGTCAGGGGGCTTTAGGGAACTATGGCTACACCTTC. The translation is CASSLNGQGALGNYGYTF.